This paragraph reports one TCR beta chain. What it binds is not known. The data stem from a study of cytomegalovirus exposure and HLA in healthy donors. Study outcomes and limitations: Some public TCRs appeared in many individuals, while most sequences were rare.

The germline V gene has CDR1 SGHDT and CDR2 YYEEEE. The CDR3 has 15 residues. Unmatched junction bases numbered 10, after V lost 4 bases and J lost 3 bases. PCR was performed using 60 Vbeta and 13 Jbeta primers. Measured with immunoSEQ multiplex PCR; TCRdb has only the in-frame clones, and not every one. The profile shows about 87,000 clones, 6% to 9% of them singletons. Sequenced sample: PBMCs. The sequence was collected from a middle-aged man in good health and CMV-seronegative. This chain connects TRBV5-6 to TRBJ2-7; 7 nucleotides line up with TRBD1. CDR3 loop: CASSLSGTAYYEQYF. The CDR3 DNA reads as TGTGCCAGCAGCCTTTCCGGGACAGCCTACTACGAGCAGTACTTC.